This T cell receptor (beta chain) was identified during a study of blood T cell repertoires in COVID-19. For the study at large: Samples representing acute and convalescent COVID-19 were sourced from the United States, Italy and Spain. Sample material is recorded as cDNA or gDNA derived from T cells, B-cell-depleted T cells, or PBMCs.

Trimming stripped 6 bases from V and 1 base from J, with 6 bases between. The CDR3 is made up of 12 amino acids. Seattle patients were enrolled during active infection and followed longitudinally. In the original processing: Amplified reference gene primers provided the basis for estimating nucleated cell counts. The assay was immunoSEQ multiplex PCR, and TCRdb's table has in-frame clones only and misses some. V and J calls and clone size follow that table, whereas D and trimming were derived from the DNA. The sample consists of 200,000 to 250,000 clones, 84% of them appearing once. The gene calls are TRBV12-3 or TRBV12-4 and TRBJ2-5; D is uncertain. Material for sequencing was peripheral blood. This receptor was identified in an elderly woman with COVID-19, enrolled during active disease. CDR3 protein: CASRFGQETQYF. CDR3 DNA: TGTGCCAGCAGGTTCGGCCAAGAGACCCAGTACTTC.